This T cell receptor beta chain was documented in a study of T cells after posttransplantation cyclophosphamide. Whole-study findings and limits: Blood and skin or GI T cell repertoires showed limited TRB overlap. Donor-recipient repertoire similarity was low at 1-2 months, rising over year one.

Notes on this clone: Antigen specificity is unknown.

Sequenced by immunoSEQ multiplex PCR; TCRdb stores in-frame clones only, minus some. The data contain approximately 39,000 clones, more than 70% of them singletons. Treatment was busulfan-fludarabine conditioning, a marrow graft, and cyclophosphamide on days +3 and +4. The germline gives CDR1 SGHTA, CDR2 FQGTGA. The CDR3 length is 15 residues. V lost 5 bases and J 0 bases, leaving 11 bases between the germline ends. V gene TRBV7-3 combines with J gene TRBJ2-1; D is perhaps TRBD2 (5 bases). This specimen consisted of CD4+ T cells sorted from blood, obtained roughly 2,000 days after a stem cell transplant with posttransplant cyclophosphamide. The clonotype comes from a female patient in her forties or fifties who received an allogeneic stem cell transplant from a related donor, was CMV-positive, and had no GVHD. T cells may partly derive from the graft donor. In nucleotides, the CDR3 is TGTGCCAGCAGCGCCTCGGGGAGCTCCTACAATGAGCAGTTCTTC. It yields the protein CASSASGSSYNEQFF.